The following is a T cell receptor beta chain sequence with its context. Its specificity is unknown. V dropped 5 bases and J dropped 7; count of bases not matched to a gene: 15. Germline V CDR1 and CDR2: SGHAT, FQNNGV. CDR3 length: 16 residues. The data were obtained in a study of blood T cells in healthy people across ages. Study outcomes and limitations: Fewer expanded clones and more diversity marked long-lived versus aged donors.

It was with a sample-barcoded 5' primer and a J-beta primer mix that a second PCR of about 6 to 12 cycles was run. A template-switch adaptor with 12 random nucleotides tagged each cDNA molecule. TCRdb itself ran the 5' RACE reads through MiXCR, one entry per CDR3 protein. In the table there are some 1,800,000 distinct CDR3 sequences, roughly two fifths of which are singletons. Those donating, healthy Caucasian individuals from Russia, were aged 6 to 90. Per sample, extraction of total RNA gave at least 5.5 micrograms in every case. The clonotype originates from a human donor in good health. Sequenced: blood. The rearrangement links TRBV11-2 to TRBJ2-5; 8 bases agree with TRBD2. For the CDR3, the DNA is TGTGCCAGCAGCCTAGGGCCACCCGCGGGGGGTGGGACCCAGTACTTC. It codes for CASSLGPPAGGGTQYF.